This T cell receptor beta chain was sequenced in a study of identical twins. Study-wide findings and caveats: An excess of low generation probability was shown by twin-shared out-of-frame alpha sequences.

The V gene's germline CDR1 is MNHEY and CDR2 SMNVEV (reference sequence). The CDR3 runs to 17 residues. After removal of 4 bases from V and 7 bases from J, the junction contained 13 bases not matched to a gene. Notes on this clonotype: What it binds is not known.

One entry per CDR3 protein results from TCRdb running MiXCR on the 5' RACE reads. Of under 900,000 distinct CDR3 sequences in the sample, about 12% were seen once. The data were also submitted as part of a second study, on yellow fever vaccine responses in identical twins.

This chain connects TRBV27 to TRBJ1-6, with 7 bases that match TRBD1. The specimen was PBMCs. This sequence was found in a woman aged 18-35 years in good health. Here the CDR3 DNA reads TGTGCCAGCAGTTCTAAAAAGACAGGGTGGTTCAATTCACCCCTCCACTTT. Amino acids: CASSSKKTGWFNSPLHF.